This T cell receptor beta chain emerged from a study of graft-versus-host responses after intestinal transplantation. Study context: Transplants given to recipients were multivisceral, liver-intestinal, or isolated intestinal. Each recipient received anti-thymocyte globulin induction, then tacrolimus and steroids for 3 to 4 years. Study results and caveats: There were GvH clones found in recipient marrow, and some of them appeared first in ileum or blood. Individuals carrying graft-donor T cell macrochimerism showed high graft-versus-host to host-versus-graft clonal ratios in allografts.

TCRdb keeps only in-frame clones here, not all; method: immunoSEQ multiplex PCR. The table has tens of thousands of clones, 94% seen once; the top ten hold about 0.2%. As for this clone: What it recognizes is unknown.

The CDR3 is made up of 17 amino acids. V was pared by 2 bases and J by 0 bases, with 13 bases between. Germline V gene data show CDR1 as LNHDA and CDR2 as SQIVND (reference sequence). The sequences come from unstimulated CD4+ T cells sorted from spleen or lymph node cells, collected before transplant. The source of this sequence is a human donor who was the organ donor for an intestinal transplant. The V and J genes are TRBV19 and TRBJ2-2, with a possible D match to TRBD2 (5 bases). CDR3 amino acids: CASSISVQRTNTGELFF. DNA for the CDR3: TGTGCCAGTAGTATATCGGTCCAGCGGACGAACACCGGGGAGCTGTTTTTT. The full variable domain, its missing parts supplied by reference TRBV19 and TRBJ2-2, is DGGITQSPKYLFRKEGQNVTLSCEQNLNHDAMYWYRQDPGQGLRLIYYSQIVNDFQKGDIAEGYSVSREKKESFPLTVTSAQKNPTAFYLCASSISVQRTNTGELFFGEGSRLTVL.